Reported below is one TCR beta chain. V was pared by 4 bases and J by 7 bases, with 5 bases between. This CDR3 spans 12 amino acids. The germline V gene encodes CDR1 MNHEY and CDR2 SVGAGI. Profiling relied on immunoSEQ multiplex PCR, and the TCRdb table lists in-frame clones only, not all of them. The table has under 250,000 clones, roughly four fifths seen once. These data originate in a study of blood T cell repertoires in COVID-19. Study at large: Sites across the United States, Italy and Spain contributed samples from acute and convalescent COVID-19. The analysed material was cDNA or gDNA that came from T cells, B-cell-depleted T cells, or PBMCs.

The TCR originated in a woman aged 55-69 years with acute or convalescent COVID-19. Material for sequencing was peripheral blood. The chain employs TRBV6-5 and TRBJ1-6; D not certain. The CDR3 reads CASSSLNSPLHF. In DNA, the CDR3 is TGTGCCAGCAGTTCGCTAAATTCACCCCTCCACTTT.